The clone carrying this TCR beta chain was seen repeatedly, ten times or more. Antigen: not known. In TCRdb, the 5' RACE reads were re-called with MiXCR into one record per CDR3 protein. This table holds approximately 620,000 distinct CDR3 sequences, 8.5% to 9.5% found once. Healthy Caucasians supplied all donations. The source of the sample is a study of identical twins. Findings of the study overall: In drawing conclusions, the study used cross-sectional statistical analysis and did not follow the same donors.

The CDR3 spans 14 residues. In germline, CDR1 is MNHEY, CDR2 SVGEGT. Trimming left V 5 bases short and J 0 bases short, with 7 bases between. The same data also contributed to another study, on yellow fever vaccine responses in identical twins. That publication notes: Twins' vaccine T cell responses were reported to seem partly convergent and partly personalized.

The receptor was isolated from a young woman in good health. Sequencing was done on a sample of PBMCs. The chain combines TRBV6-2 or TRBV6-3 with TRBJ2-2; D is unclear. CDR3 DNA: TGTGCCAGCAGTGCGCTAGCGAACACCGGGGAGCTGTTTTTT. It specifies CASSALANTGELFF.